The 14 T cell receptor beta chains below were found in one sample sequenced in a study of blood T cell repertoires in COVID-19. Produced via immunoSEQ multiplex PCR; TCRdb's table is partial and in-frame only. The sample carries about 160,000 clones, around 93% recorded once. The sequenced sample was peripheral blood. These receptors were taken from a woman aged 45-65 years with acute or convalescent COVID-19.

The J gene is TRBJ2-7, the V gene TRBV2; TRBD1 matches at 7 bases. Trimming cost V 5 bases and J 6 bases; bases outside gene matches: 10. From germline, CDR1 is SNHLY and CDR2 FYNNEI. CDR3 length: 14 amino acids. The CDR3 region is CASSSGGGVGEQYF. DNA for the CDR3: TGTGCCAGCAGTTCAGGGGGTGGTGTAGGCGAGCAGTACTTC.

The chain joins TRBV28 to TRBJ2-3; D is uncertain. Germline CDR1 and CDR2: MDHEN and SYDVKM. Trimming left V 5 bases short and J 3 bases short, with 12 bases between. CDR3 size: 14 residues. The CDR3 DNA follows: TGTGCCAGCAGTCATCCAACGAGTACAGATACGCAGTATTTT. Its translation: CASSHPTSTDTQYF.

This chain joins TRBV28 and TRBJ1-3; perhaps TRBD1 as D (6 bases). CDR1 is MDHEN and CDR2 is SYDVKM in the germline V gene. V gave up 4 bases and J gave up 0 bases, with 16 bases separating them. This CDR3 comprises 17 residues. CDR3 bases: TGTGCCAGCAGTTCGCCGCTGGACAGCTACTCTGGAAACACCATATATTTT. Its translation is CASSSPLDSYSGNTIYF.

This sequence joins TRBV12-3 or TRBV12-4 and TRBJ2-7; D call uncertain. The V gene lost 3 bases and the J gene lost 1 base, with 4 bases spanning the gap. The CDR3 spans 12 residues. The CDR3 nucleotides are TGTGCCAGCAGTTTCGAGTCCTACGAGCAGTACTTC. It specifies CASSFESYEQYF.

This chain uses TRBV6-5 with TRBJ2-1, with TRBD1 as a possible D gene (6 bases). Germline V CDR1 and CDR2: MNHEY, SVGAGI. This CDR3 has 13 residues. V was cut by 7 bases and J by 7 bases, with 14 bases left in between. CDR3 DNA sequence: TGTGCCAGCAACCTAGGACAGCTGAATGAGCAGTTCTTC. Protein product: CASNLGQLNEQFF.

The CDR3 DNA follows: TGTGCCAGCAGCAGATCGGGAACGTCCTACGAGCAGTACTTC. Its protein is CASSRSGTSYEQYF. The J gene is TRBJ2-7, the V gene TRBV7-2; D is perhaps TRBD2 (5 bases). The CDR3 covers 14 residues. Germline CDR1 is SGHTA and CDR2 is FQGNSA. The germline V and J ends were trimmed by 5 bases and 1 base, with 12 bases remaining between them.

The chain uses TRBV12-3 or TRBV12-4 and TRBJ2-2, with D perhaps TRBD1 (6 bases). This CDR3 region has 13 residues. V gave up 7 bases and J gave up 7 bases, with 13 bases separating them. The CDR3 loop is CASTYRVGGELFF. CDR3 DNA sequence: TGTGCCAGCACATACAGGGTTGGCGGGGAGCTGTTTTTT.

The V and J genes are TRBV5-4 and TRBJ2-7; 7 positions agree with TRBD1. The CDR3 length is 15 residues. V lost 4 bases to trimming and J lost 1 base; unmatched junction nucleotides: 8. Germline V gives CDR1 SGHNT, CDR2 YYREEE (reference sequence). CDR3 coding DNA: TGTGCCAGCAGCCGGGGACAGCCCAAGTCCTACGAGCAGTACTTC. Its translation: CASSRGQPKSYEQYF.

The CDR3 here is CASSLLQGAQDNSPLHF. In DNA form, the CDR3 reads TGCGCCAGCAGCTTACTACAGGGGGCTCAAGATAATTCACCCCTCCACTTT. The V and J genes are TRBV5-1 and TRBJ1-6, with 9 bases matching TRBD1. The germline V gene encodes CDR1 SGHRS and CDR2 YFSETQ. This CDR3 has 17 residues. J gave up 5 bases and V 2 bases, and 8 bases lay outside the gene matches.

This chain joins TRBV28 and TRBJ1-1; TRBD1 agrees at 11 bases. This CDR3 is built from 16 residues. V was pared by 4 bases and J by 4 bases, with 8 bases of the junction left unmatched. Germline lookup yields CDR1 MDHEN and CDR2 SYDVKM. The chain's CDR3 is CASSYAIGTGGTEAFF. CDR3 coding DNA: TGTGCCAGCAGTTACGCCATCGGGACAGGGGGCACTGAAGCTTTCTTT.

In its sample, this clone was seen once. The chain joins TRBV2 to TRBJ2-5; D gene uncertain. CDR1 SNHLY and CDR2 FYNNEI come from the germline V gene. This CDR3 has 15 residues. The V end lost 7 bases, the J end lost 1 base, and 16 bases lay between the germline ends. CDR3 amino acids: CASNGNLDRQETQYF. In DNA form, the CDR3 reads TGTGCCAGCAACGGAAATCTAGACCGCCAAGAGACCCAGTACTTC.

CDR3 in DNA: TGTGCCAGCAGCGCAACAGGGGGCGAGATCGTGCAGTTCTTC. The encoded protein is CASSATGGEIVQFF. V usage is TRBV9 and J usage is TRBJ2-1, with 9 nucleotides matching TRBD1. CDR3 length equals 14 residues. CDR1 is SGDLS, CDR2 YYNGEE, per germline. V was clipped by 3 bases and J by 12 bases; unmatched bases: 10.

The gene calls are TRBV9 and TRBJ1-1, with TRBD1 matching over 8 bases. V lost 3 bases and J lost 8; bases outside the gene matches: 3. The germline CDR1 and CDR2 sequences are SGDLS and YYNGEE. The CDR3 loop spans 12 amino acids. The chain's CDR3 is CASSDRTGEAFF. The CDR3 coding sequence is TGTGCCAGCAGCGACCGGACAGGGGAAGCTTTCTTT. Full variable domain (rest looked up from reference TRBV9 and TRBJ1-1): DSGVTQTPKHLITATGQRVTLRCSPRSGDLSVYWYQQSLDQGLQFLIQYYNGEERAKGNILERFSAQQFPDLHSELNLSSLELGDSALYFCASSDRTGEAFFGQGTRLTVV.

J is TRBJ1-3 and V is TRBV28; a weak D match, TRBD1 (6 bases). This CDR3 region has 18 residues. Per the germline V gene, CDR1 is MDHEN and CDR2 is SYDVKM. V was trimmed by 1 base and J by 0 bases, leaving 16 bases between them. In nucleotides, the CDR3 is TGTGCCAGCAGTTTATTCTCCAGGGGCACCCACTCTGGAAACACCATATATTTT. This encodes CASSLFSRGTHSGNTIYF.